This paragraph covers one T cell receptor beta chain sequence. Its cognate antigen is unknown. This sample was taken from a study of T cells in Graves' hyperthyroidism and ophthalmopathy. Findings and limits, study-wide: The model predicted ophthalmopathy a median 6.5 months before onset.

RNA transcripts served as the template for amplifying TCR beta CDR3 regions. When the TCR CDR3 underwent first-round RT-PCR, the HTBI primer set was used. TCRdb used MiXCR to reprocess the multiplex PCR reads, holding one entry per CDR3 protein. The sample lists 690,000 or so distinct CDR3 sequences, around a sixth occurring once. With 7 bases removed from V and 3 bases from J, the gap between germline ends came to 15 bases. CDR1 LNHDA and CDR2 SQIVND come from the germline V gene (reference sequence). The CDR3 runs 14 residues. The sequence was obtained from a woman between 50 and 59 years old with Graves' hyperthyroidism that later progressed to Graves' ophthalmopathy. Sequenced: blood. The chain joins TRBV19 to TRBJ1-1; unclear D gene. The CDR3 protein is CASNKGQAYTEAFF. The CDR3 region has the DNA TGTGCCAGTAATAAAGGGCAAGCGTACACTGAAGCTTTCTTT. Together with reference TRBV19 and TRBJ1-1, the CDR3 gives the full variable domain: DGGITQSPKYLFRKEGQNVTLSCEQNLNHDAMYWYRQDPGQGLRLIYYSQIVNDFQKGDIAEGYSVSREKKESFPLTVTSAQKNPTAFYLCASNKGQAYTEAFFGQGTRLTVV.